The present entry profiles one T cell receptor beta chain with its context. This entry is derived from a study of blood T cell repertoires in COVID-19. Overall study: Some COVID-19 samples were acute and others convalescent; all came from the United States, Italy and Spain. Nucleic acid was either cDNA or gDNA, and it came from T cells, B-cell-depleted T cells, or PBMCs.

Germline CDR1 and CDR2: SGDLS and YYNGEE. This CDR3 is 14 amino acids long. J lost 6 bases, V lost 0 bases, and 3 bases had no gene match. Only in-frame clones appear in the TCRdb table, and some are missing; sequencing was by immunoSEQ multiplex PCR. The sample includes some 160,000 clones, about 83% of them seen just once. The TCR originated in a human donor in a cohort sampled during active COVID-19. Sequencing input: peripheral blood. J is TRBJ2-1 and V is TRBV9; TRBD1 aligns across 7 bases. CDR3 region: CASSVGTGGNEQFF. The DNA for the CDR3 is TGTGCCAGCAGCGTAGGGACAGGCGGCAATGAGCAGTTCTTC.